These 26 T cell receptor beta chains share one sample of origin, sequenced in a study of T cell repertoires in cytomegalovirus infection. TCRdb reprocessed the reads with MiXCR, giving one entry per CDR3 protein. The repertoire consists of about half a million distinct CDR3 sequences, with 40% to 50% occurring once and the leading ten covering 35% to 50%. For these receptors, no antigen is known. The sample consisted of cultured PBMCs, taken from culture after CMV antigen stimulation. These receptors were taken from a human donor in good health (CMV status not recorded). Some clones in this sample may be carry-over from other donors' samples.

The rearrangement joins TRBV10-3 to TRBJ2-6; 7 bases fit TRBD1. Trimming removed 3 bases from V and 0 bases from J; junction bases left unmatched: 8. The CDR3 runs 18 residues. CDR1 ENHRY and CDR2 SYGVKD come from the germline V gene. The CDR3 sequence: CAISDRDSINSGANVLTF. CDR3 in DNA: TGTGCCATCAGTGACCGGGACAGCATCAACTCTGGGGCCAACGTCCTGACTTTC.

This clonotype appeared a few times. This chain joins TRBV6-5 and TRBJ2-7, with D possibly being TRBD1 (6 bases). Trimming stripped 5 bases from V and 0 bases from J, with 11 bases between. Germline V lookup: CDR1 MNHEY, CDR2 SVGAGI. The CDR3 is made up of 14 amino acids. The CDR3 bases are TGTGCCAGCAGTACCCGACAGGCCTCCTACGAGCAGTACTTC. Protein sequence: CASSTRQASYEQYF.

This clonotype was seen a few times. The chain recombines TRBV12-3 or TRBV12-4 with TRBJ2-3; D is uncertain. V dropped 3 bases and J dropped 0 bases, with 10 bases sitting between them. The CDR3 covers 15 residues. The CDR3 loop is CASSFVVRSTDTQYF. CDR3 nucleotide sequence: TGTGCCAGCAGTTTTGTGGTCAGGAGCACAGATACGCAGTATTTT.

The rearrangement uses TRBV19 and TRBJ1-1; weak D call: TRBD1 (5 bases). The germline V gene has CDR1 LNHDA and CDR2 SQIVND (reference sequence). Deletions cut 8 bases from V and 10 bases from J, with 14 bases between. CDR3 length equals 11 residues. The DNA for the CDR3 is TGTGCCAGTCGCAACCAGGGTTTAGCTTTCTTT. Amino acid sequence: CASRNQGLAFF.

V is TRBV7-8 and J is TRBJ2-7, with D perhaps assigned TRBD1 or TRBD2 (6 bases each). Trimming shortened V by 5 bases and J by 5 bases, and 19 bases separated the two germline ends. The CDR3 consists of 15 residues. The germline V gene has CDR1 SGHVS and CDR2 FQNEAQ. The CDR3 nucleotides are TGTGCCAGCAGCGCCCGGGGGTACAGGGTGGACGAGCAGTACTTC. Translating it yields CASSARGYRVDEQYF.

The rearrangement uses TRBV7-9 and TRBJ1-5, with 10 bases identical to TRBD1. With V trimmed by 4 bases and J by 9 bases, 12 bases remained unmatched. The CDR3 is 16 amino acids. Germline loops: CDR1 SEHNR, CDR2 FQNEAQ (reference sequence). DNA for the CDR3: TGTGCCAGCAGCTCCACCGGGACAGGGGTAGGGTGGCCCCAGCATTTT. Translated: CASSSTGTGVGWPQHF.

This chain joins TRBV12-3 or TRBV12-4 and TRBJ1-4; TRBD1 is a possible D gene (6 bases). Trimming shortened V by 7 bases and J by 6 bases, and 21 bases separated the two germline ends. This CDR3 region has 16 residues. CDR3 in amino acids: CASNFHRGKGDEKLFF. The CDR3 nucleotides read TGTGCCAGCAATTTTCATCGCGGGAAGGGGGATGAAAAACTGTTTTTT.

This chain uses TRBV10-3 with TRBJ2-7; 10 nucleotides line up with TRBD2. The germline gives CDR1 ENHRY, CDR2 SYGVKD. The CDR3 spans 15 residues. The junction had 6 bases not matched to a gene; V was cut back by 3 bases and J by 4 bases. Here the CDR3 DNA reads TGTGCCATCAGTGATAAGCTAGCGGGAGTGTACGAGCAGTACTTC. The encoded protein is CAISDKLAGVYEQYF.

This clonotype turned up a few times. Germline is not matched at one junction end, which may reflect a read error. CDR3 in DNA: TGTGCCAGCAGTCCGGGGATGGCGAAGTCCCATGCCTTT. Its translation: CASSPGMAKSHAF. This chain links TRBV12-3 or TRBV12-4 with TRBJ1-1; D gene ambiguous. The CDR3 sequence is 13 residues long.

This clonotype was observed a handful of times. The CDR3 spells CASSPRTADYNQPQHF. The DNA for the CDR3 is TGTGCCAGCAGCCCCCGGACAGCCGATTACAATCAGCCCCAGCATTTT. J is TRBJ1-5 and V is TRBV7-8, with D tentatively TRBD1 (6 bases). This CDR3 is built from 16 residues. Per the germline V gene, CDR1 is SGHVS and CDR2 is FQNEAQ. V lost 5 bases and J 3 bases, leaving 17 bases between the germline ends.

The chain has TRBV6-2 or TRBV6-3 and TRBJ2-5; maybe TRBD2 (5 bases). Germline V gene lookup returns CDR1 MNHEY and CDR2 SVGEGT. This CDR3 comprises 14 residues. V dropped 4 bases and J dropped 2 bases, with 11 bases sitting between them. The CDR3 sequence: CASSSRLPQETQYF. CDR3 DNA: TGTGCCAGCAGTTCGAGACTACCACAAGAGACCCAGTACTTC.

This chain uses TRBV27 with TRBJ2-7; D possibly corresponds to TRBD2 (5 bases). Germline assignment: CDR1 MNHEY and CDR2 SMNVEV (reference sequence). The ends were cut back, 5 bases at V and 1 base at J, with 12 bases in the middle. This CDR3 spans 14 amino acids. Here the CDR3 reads CASSPGWTSYEQYF. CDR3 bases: TGTGCCAGCAGTCCCGGATGGACTTCCTACGAGCAGTACTTC.

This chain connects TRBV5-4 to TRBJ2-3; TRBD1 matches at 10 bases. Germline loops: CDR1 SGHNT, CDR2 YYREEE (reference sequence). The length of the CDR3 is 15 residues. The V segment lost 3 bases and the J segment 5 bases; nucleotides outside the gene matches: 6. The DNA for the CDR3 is TGTGCCAGCAGCTCAAAGGACAGGGGGGGAGATACGCAGTATTTT. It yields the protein CASSSKDRGGDTQYF.

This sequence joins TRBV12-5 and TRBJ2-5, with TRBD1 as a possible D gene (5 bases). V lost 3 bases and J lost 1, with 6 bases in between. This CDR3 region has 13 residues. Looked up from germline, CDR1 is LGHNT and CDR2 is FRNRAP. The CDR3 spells CASGLDSQETQYF. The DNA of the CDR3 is TGTGCTAGTGGTTTAGACAGCCAAGAGACCCAGTACTTC.

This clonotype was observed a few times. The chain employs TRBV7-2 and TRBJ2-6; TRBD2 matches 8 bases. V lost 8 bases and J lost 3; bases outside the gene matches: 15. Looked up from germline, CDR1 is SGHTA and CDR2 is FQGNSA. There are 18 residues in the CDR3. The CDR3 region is CASGIVAGRTYGANVLTF. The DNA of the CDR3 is TGTGCCAGCGGGATCGTAGCGGGACGGACTTATGGGGCCAACGTCCTGACTTTC.

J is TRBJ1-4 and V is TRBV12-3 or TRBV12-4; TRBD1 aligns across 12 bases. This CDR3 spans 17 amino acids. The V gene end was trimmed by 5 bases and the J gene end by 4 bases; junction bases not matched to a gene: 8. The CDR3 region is CASSDRDRGLINEKLFF. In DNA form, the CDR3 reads TGTGCCAGCAGTGACCGGGACAGGGGGCTGATTAATGAAAAACTGTTTTTT.

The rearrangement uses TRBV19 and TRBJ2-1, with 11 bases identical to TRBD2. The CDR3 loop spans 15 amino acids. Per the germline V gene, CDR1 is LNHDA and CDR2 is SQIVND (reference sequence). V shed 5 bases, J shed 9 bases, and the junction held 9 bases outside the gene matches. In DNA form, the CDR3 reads TGTGCCAGTAGTGGTAGAACGGGACTAGCGGTTGAGCAGTTCTTC. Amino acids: CASSGRTGLAVEQFF.

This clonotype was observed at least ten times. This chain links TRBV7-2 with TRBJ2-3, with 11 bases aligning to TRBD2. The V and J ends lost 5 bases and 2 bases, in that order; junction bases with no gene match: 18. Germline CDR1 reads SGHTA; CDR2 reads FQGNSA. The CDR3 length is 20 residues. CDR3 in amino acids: CASSPIGPAGTSGATDTQYF. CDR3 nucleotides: TGTGCCAGCAGCCCCATAGGCCCCGCCGGGACTAGCGGAGCCACAGATACGCAGTATTTT. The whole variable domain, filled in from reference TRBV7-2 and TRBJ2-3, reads GAGVSQSPSNKVTEKGKDVELRCDPISGHTALYWYRQSLGQGLEFLIYFQGNSAPDKSGLPSDRFSAERTGGSVSTLTIQRTQQEDSAVYLCASSPIGPAGTSGATDTQYFGPGTRLTVL.

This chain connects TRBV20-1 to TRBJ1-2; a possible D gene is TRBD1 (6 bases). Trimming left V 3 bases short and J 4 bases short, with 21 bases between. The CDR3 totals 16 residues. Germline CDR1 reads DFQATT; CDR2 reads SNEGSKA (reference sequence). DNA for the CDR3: TGCAGTGCTAGTGCCCCAGGGGCTGGGGGAGGCTATGGCTACACCTTC. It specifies CSASAPGAGGGYGYTF.

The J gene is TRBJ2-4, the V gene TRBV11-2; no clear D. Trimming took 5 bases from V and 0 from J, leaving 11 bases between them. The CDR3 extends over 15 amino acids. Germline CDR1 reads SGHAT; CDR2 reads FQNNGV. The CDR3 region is CASSDQRLAKNIQYF. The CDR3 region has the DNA TGTGCCAGCAGCGACCAGCGCCTAGCCAAAAACATTCAGTACTTC.

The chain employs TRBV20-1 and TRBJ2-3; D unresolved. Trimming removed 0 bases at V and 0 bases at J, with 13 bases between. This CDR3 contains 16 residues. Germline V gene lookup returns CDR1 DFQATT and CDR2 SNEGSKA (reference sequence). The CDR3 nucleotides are TGCAGTGCTAGAGATTGGGCGAGATCTAGCACAGATACGCAGTATTTT. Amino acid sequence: CSARDWARSSTDTQYF.

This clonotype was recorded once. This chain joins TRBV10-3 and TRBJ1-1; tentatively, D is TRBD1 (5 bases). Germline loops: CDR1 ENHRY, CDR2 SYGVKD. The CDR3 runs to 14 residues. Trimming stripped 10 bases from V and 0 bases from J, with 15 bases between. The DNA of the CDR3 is TGTGCCACCAAAGCCACAGGCATGAACACTGAAGCTTTCTTT. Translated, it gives CATKATGMNTEAFF.

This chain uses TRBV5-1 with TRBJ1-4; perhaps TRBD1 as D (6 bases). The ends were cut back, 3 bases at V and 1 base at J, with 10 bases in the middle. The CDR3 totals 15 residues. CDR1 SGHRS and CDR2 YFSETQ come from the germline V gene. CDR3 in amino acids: CASSYSRGTNEKLFF. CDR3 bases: TGCGCCAGCAGCTATTCCAGGGGAACTAATGAAAAACTGTTTTTT.

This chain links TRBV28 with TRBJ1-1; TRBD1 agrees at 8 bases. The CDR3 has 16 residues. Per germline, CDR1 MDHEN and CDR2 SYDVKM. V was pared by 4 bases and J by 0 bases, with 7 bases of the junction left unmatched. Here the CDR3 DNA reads TGTGCCAGCAGTTATCGGACAGGGTACCTGAACACTGAAGCTTTCTTT. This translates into CASSYRTGYLNTEAFF.

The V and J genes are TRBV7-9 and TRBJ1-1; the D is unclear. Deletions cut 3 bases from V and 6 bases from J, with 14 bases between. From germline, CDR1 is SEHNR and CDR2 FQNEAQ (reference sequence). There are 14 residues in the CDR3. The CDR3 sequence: CASSFETLGAEAFF. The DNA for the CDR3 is TGTGCCAGCAGCTTTGAGACCCTTGGCGCTGAAGCTTTCTTT.

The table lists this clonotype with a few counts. CDR3 region: CARGTEYGYTF. In DNA, the CDR3 is TGTGCCCGAGGGACAGAATATGGCTACACCTTC. The gene calls are TRBV2 and TRBJ1-2, with TRBD1 matching over 7 bases. The trim removed 11 bases at V and 5 bases at J, leaving 5 bases unmatched. From germline, CDR1 is SNHLY and CDR2 FYNNEI. This CDR3 has 11 residues.